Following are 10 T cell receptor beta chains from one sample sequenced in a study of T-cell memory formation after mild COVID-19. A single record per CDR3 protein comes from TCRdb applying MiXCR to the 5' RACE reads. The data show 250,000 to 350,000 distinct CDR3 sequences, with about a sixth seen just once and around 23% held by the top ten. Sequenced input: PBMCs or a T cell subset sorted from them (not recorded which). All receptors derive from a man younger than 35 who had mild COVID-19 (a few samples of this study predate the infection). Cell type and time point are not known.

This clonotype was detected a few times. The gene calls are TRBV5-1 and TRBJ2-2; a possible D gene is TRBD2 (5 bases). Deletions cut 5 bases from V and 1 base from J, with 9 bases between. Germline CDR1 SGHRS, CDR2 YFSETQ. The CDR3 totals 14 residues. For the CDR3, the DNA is TGCGCCAGCAGAAACCGGGAGAACACCGGGGAGCTGTTTTTT. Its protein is CASRNRENTGELFF.

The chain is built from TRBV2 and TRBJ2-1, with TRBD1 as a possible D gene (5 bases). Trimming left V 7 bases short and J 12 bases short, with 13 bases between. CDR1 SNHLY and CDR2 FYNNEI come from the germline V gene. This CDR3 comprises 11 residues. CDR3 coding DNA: TGTGCCAGCACCACCGACAGTCCGCAGTTCTTC. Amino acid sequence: CASTTDSPQFF.

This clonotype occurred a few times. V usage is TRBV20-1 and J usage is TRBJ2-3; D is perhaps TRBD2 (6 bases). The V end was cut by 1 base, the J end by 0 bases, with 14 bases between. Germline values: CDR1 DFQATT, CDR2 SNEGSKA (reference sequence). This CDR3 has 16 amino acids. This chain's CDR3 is CSARGPGLHSTDTQYF. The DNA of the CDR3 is TGCAGTGCTAGAGGTCCGGGACTCCATAGCACAGATACGCAGTATTTT.

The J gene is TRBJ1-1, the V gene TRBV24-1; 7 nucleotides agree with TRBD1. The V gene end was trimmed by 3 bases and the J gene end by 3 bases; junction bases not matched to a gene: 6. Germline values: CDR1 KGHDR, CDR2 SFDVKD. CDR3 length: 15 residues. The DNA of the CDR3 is TGTGCCACCAGTGATAGCGGCAGGGGGGACACTGAAGCTTTCTTT. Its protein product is CATSDSGRGDTEAFF.

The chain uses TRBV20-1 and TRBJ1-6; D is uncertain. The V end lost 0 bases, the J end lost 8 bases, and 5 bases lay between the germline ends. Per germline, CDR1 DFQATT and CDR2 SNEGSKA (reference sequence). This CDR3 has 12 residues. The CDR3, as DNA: TGCAGTGCTAGAGATCACGATTCACCCCTCCACTTT. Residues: CSARDHDSPLHF.

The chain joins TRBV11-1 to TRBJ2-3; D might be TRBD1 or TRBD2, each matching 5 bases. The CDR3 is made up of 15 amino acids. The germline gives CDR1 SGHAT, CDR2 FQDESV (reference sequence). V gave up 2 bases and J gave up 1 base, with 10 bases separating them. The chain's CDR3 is CASSLRGAGTDTQYF. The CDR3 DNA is TGTGCCAGCAGCTTACGAGGGGCTGGCACAGATACGCAGTATTTT. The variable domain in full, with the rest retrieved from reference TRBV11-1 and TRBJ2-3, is EAEVAQSPRYKITEKSQAVAFWCDPISGHATLYWYRQILGQGPELLVQFQDESVVDDSQLPKDRFSAERLKGVDSTLKIQPAELGDSAMYLCASSLRGAGTDTQYFGPGTRLTVL.

The CDR3 sequence is CASSQDSPRAKNIQYF. The CDR3 DNA reads TGCGCCAGCAGCCAAGATTCCCCCCGTGCCAAAAACATTCAGTACTTC. The V call is TRBV4-3, the J call TRBJ2-4, with D hard to call. Per the germline V gene, CDR1 is LGHNA and CDR2 is YSLEER. Trimming left V 0 bases short and J 1 base short, with 10 bases between. The CDR3 extends over 16 amino acids.

The CDR3 spells CAISEGFSYEQYF. DNA of the CDR3: TGTGCCATCAGTGAGGGTTTCTCCTACGAGCAGTACTTC. The chain couples TRBV10-3 to TRBJ2-7; D is uncertain. Trimming took off 2 bases at V and 0 bases at J, with 5 bases between the two ends. Germline CDR1 reads ENHRY; CDR2 reads SYGVKD. The CDR3 is 13 amino acids.

CDR3 loop: CSARQGISYEQYF. DNA for the CDR3: TGCAGTGCTAGACAGGGGATTTCCTACGAGCAGTACTTC. The chain combines TRBV20-1 with TRBJ2-7; D is possibly TRBD1 (6 bases). Trimming shortened V by 2 bases and J by 1 base, and 9 bases separated the two germline ends. CDR3 size: 13 residues. Germline-derived CDR1 and CDR2 are DFQATT and SNEGSKA (reference sequence).

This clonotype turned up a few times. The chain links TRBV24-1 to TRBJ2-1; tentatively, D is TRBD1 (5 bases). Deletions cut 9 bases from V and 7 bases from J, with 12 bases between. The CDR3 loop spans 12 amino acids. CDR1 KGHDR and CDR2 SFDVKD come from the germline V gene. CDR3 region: CATQGDSNEQFF. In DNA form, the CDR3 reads TGTGCCACCCAGGGTGATAGTAATGAGCAGTTCTTC.